This is a list of T cell receptor beta chains from one sample in a study of T cell responses to AZD1222 COVID-19 vaccine. Using immunoSEQ multiplex PCR, the repertoire was profiled, and TCRdb retains in-frame clones only, with some absent. The table has more than 75,000 clones, approximately 87% seen once. The sample was peripheral blood, taken on day 0 of AZD1222 vaccination. All receptors derive from an adult in good health. Each CDR3 is given with its conserved first and last residue. The order of the fields is clone size, J gene, V gene, D gene, CDR3 protein, CDR3 DNA. A D gene is named only where the DNA matches it firmly. Some rows mark clone size as missing; the rest say once, few, many or name a class of expanded clone.

clone_size: .; j_call: TRBJ1-4; v_call: TRBV30; d_call: .; cdr3_aa: CAWSVWQGNEKLFF; cdr3_nt: TGTGCCTGGAGTGTCTGGCAGGGTAATGAAAAACTGTTTTTT
clone_size: .; j_call: TRBJ2-2; v_call: TRBV28; d_call: .; cdr3_aa: CASSFAPGYGDTGELFF; cdr3_nt: TGTGCCAGCTCCTTCGCCCCCGGCTATGGGGACACCGGGGAGCTGTTTTTT
clone_size: once; j_call: TRBJ1-3; v_call: TRBV28; d_call: .; cdr3_aa: CASSYHFTIYF; cdr3_nt: TGTGCCAGCAGTTACCATTTCACCATATATTTT
clone_size: .; j_call: TRBJ2-3; v_call: TRBV6-4; d_call: TRBD2; cdr3_aa: CASSATRLSGASTDTQYF; cdr3_nt: TGTGCCAGCAGTGCCACCCGGCTTAGCGGGGCTAGCACAGATACGCAGTATTTT
clone_size: few; j_call: TRBJ1-5; v_call: TRBV6-2/TRBV6-3; d_call: TRBD1; cdr3_aa: CASSFNRGPTISNQPQHF; cdr3_nt: TGTGCCAGCAGTTTTAACAGGGGCCCAACCATTAGCAATCAGCCCCAGCATTTT
clone_size: .; j_call: TRBJ1-3; v_call: TRBV5-6; d_call: TRBD1; cdr3_aa: CASRLQGTHSGNTIYF; cdr3_nt: TGTGCCAGCAGATTACAGGGGACCCACTCTGGAAACACCATATATTTT
clone_size: few; j_call: TRBJ1-2; v_call: TRBV14; d_call: TRBD1; cdr3_aa: CASSPDRGGYTF; cdr3_nt: TGTGCCAGCAGCCCCGACAGGGGAGGCTACACCTTC
clone_size: .; j_call: TRBJ1-5; v_call: TRBV2; d_call: .; cdr3_aa: CASSETDQPQHF; cdr3_nt: TGTGCCAGCAGTGAGACAGATCAGCCCCAGCATTTT
clone_size: .; j_call: TRBJ2-3; v_call: TRBV7-2; d_call: .; cdr3_aa: CASSLEVTDTQYF; cdr3_nt: TGTGCCAGCAGCTTAGAGGTGACAGATACGCAGTATTTT
clone_size: .; j_call: TRBJ2-1; v_call: TRBV28; d_call: TRBD2; cdr3_aa: CASSSTSGAYNEQFF; cdr3_nt: TGTGCCAGCAGTTCCACTAGCGGGGCTTACAATGAGCAGTTCTTC
clone_size: .; j_call: TRBJ2-3; v_call: TRBV6-4; d_call: .; cdr3_aa: CASSPDRITDTQYF; cdr3_nt: TGTGCCAGCAGCCCGGACCGAATTACAGATACGCAGTATTTT
clone_size: .; j_call: TRBJ2-1; v_call: TRBV5-5; d_call: TRBD2; cdr3_aa: CASSLGLAGSYNEQFF; cdr3_nt: TGTGCCAGCAGCTTGGGACTAGCGGGGTCCTACAATGAGCAGTTCTTC
clone_size: .; j_call: TRBJ2-5; v_call: TRBV6-5; d_call: .; cdr3_aa: CASTSTGQETQYF; cdr3_nt: TGTGCCAGCACCAGCACAGGGCAAGAGACCCAGTACTTC
clone_size: .; j_call: TRBJ1-1; v_call: TRBV12-3/TRBV12-4; d_call: TRBD1; cdr3_aa: CASSVNRGTEAFF; cdr3_nt: TGTGCCAGCAGTGTTAACAGGGGCACTGAAGCTTTCTTT
clone_size: .; j_call: TRBJ1-6; v_call: TRBV18; d_call: .; cdr3_aa: CASSQDARNSPLHF; cdr3_nt: TGTGCCAGCTCTCAGGACGCCCGGAATTCACCCCTCCACTTT
clone_size: .; j_call: TRBJ1-6; v_call: TRBV18; d_call: .; cdr3_aa: CASSFGAANNSPLHF; cdr3_nt: TGTGCCAGCTCCTTTGGGGCGGCAAATAATTCACCCCTCCACTTT
clone_size: .; j_call: TRBJ2-6; v_call: TRBV6-2/TRBV6-3; d_call: .; cdr3_aa: CASSPPGAGANVLTF; cdr3_nt: TGTGCCAGCAGTCCGCCCGGCGCCGGGGCCAACGTCCTGACTTTC
clone_size: .; j_call: TRBJ2-3; v_call: TRBV5-6; d_call: .; cdr3_aa: CASSSQGQSTDTQYF; cdr3_nt: TGTGCCAGCAGTTCGCAGGGACAAAGCACAGATACGCAGTATTTT
clone_size: .; j_call: TRBJ2-2; v_call: TRBV5-1; d_call: .; cdr3_aa: CASSSHWANTGELFF; cdr3_nt: TGCGCCAGCAGCTCCCACTGGGCGAACACCGGGGAGCTGTTTTTT
clone_size: .; j_call: TRBJ2-7; v_call: TRBV5-1; d_call: TRBD1; cdr3_aa: CASSGGQGWEQYF; cdr3_nt: TGCGCCAGCAGCGGGGGACAGGGCTGGGAGCAGTACTTC
clone_size: .; j_call: TRBJ1-3; v_call: TRBV28; d_call: TRBD1; cdr3_aa: CASSSIRDRGHGNTIYF; cdr3_nt: TGTGCCAGCAGTTCCATTCGGGACAGGGGGCATGGAAACACCATATATTTT
clone_size: .; j_call: TRBJ2-7; v_call: TRBV4-1; d_call: TRBD1; cdr3_aa: CASSQGTGPYEQYF; cdr3_nt: TGCGCCAGCAGCCAAGGGACAGGCCCCTACGAGCAGTACTTC
clone_size: .; j_call: TRBJ2-7; v_call: TRBV28; d_call: .; cdr3_aa: CASSSPSYEQYF; cdr3_nt: TGTGCCAGCAGTTCCCCTAGCTACGAGCAGTACTTC
clone_size: .; j_call: TRBJ2-3; v_call: TRBV7-2; d_call: TRBD2; cdr3_aa: CASSLGLAGNTDTQYF; cdr3_nt: TGTGCCAGCAGCTTGGGACTAGCGGGTAACACAGATACGCAGTATTTT
clone_size: once; j_call: TRBJ1-2; v_call: TRBV19; d_call: .; cdr3_aa: CASSMDGRNYGYTF; cdr3_nt: TGTGCCAGTAGTATGGATGGGAGGAACTATGGCTACACCTTC
clone_size: .; j_call: TRBJ1-1; v_call: TRBV18; d_call: TRBD1; cdr3_aa: CASSQSTGDTEAFF; cdr3_nt: TGTGCCAGCTCACAAAGCACAGGGGACACTGAAGCTTTCTTT
clone_size: once; j_call: TRBJ2-7; v_call: TRBV6-5; d_call: .; cdr3_aa: CASIGQNLYYEQYF; cdr3_nt: TGTGCCAGCATCGGGCAAAACTTATACTACGAGCAGTACTTC
clone_size: .; j_call: TRBJ2-7; v_call: TRBV28; d_call: TRBD1; cdr3_aa: CASSPGQMPYEQYF; cdr3_nt: TGTGCCAGCAGCCCGGGACAGATGCCCTACGAGCAGTACTTC
clone_size: .; j_call: TRBJ2-3; v_call: TRBV7-9; d_call: TRBD1; cdr3_aa: CAGQGADTQYF; cdr3_nt: TGTGCCGGACAGGGTGCAGATACGCAGTATTTT
clone_size: .; j_call: TRBJ2-1; v_call: TRBV7-3; d_call: .; cdr3_aa: CASSPLRSREQFF; cdr3_nt: TGTGCCAGCAGCCCCCTAAGGTCTAGGGAGCAGTTCTTC
clone_size: .; j_call: TRBJ2-7; v_call: TRBV7-2; d_call: .; cdr3_aa: CASSLSGPPLPYEQYF; cdr3_nt: TGTGCCAGCAGCTTGAGCGGGCCGCCGCTTCCCTACGAGCAGTACTTC
clone_size: .; j_call: TRBJ1-3; v_call: TRBV6-5; d_call: .; cdr3_aa: CASSYRGSGNTIYF; cdr3_nt: TGTGCCAGCAGTTACAGGGGGTCCGGAAACACCATATATTTT
clone_size: .; j_call: TRBJ2-3; v_call: TRBV20-1; d_call: .; cdr3_aa: CSASGGGQSQYF; cdr3_nt: TGCAGTGCTAGTGGTGGAGGCCAATCGCAGTATTTT
clone_size: .; j_call: TRBJ1-4; v_call: TRBV5-8; d_call: .; cdr3_aa: CASSERVRFQGEKLFF; cdr3_nt: TGTGCCAGCAGCGAGCGTGTTAGGTTCCAGGGGGAAAAACTGTTTTTT
clone_size: .; j_call: TRBJ1-2; v_call: TRBV28; d_call: .; cdr3_aa: CASSSPWTSHYGYTF; cdr3_nt: TGTGCCAGCAGTTCTCCTTGGACCAGCCACTATGGCTACACCTTC
clone_size: .; j_call: TRBJ2-5; v_call: TRBV5-1; d_call: .; cdr3_aa: CASSREITSRMETQYF; cdr3_nt: TGCGCCAGCAGCAGGGAAATCACTTCCCGTATGGAGACCCAGTACTTC
clone_size: .; j_call: TRBJ2-7; v_call: TRBV11-2; d_call: TRBD1; cdr3_aa: CASSLLGTGTDEQYF; cdr3_nt: TGTGCCAGCAGCTTGTTGGGGACAGGAACCGACGAGCAGTACTTC
clone_size: .; j_call: TRBJ2-7; v_call: TRBV29-1; d_call: TRBD2; cdr3_aa: CSVEVRTSVSLSSYEQYF; cdr3_nt: TGCAGCGTTGAAGTTAGGACTAGCGTTTCTTTGAGCTCCTACGAGCAGTACTTC
clone_size: .; j_call: TRBJ2-3; v_call: TRBV19; d_call: TRBD2; cdr3_aa: CASSGSVTDTQYF; cdr3_nt: TGTGCCAGCAGCGGGAGTGTCACAGATACGCAGTATTTT